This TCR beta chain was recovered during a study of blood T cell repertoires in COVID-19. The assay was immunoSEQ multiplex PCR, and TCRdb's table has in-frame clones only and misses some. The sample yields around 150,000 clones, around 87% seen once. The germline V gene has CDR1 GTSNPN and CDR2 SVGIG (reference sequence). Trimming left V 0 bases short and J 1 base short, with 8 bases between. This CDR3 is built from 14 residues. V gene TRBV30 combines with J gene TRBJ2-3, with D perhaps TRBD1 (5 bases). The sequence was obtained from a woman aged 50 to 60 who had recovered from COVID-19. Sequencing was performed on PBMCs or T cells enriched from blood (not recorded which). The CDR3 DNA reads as TGTGCCTGGAGTGTCCAGGGTGGCACAGATACGCAGTATTTT. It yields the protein CAWSVQGGTDTQYF.